This TCR beta chain is from a study of shared clonotypes between healthy human individuals. On this clone: Other DNA variants within this sample encode the same CDR3.

This table comes from immunoSEQ multiplex PCR, and its TCRdb copy is limited to in-frame clones, with some not included. In the table there are about 2.1 million clones, approximately 92% of which are singletons. CD45RO-negative, CCR7-positively selected cells formed the naive CD8 fraction, excluding terminally differentiated effector memory CD45RA+ cells. The receptor was isolated from a man aged 18 to 30 in good health. Some clones in this sample may be carry-over from other donors' samples. The sequenced sample consisted of naive CD8+ T cells from PBMCs.

CDR3 bases: TGTGCCAGCAGTTTACGGACGAGCTCCTACGAGCAGTACTTC. Protein: CASSLRTSSYEQYF. The gene calls are TRBV27 and TRBJ2-7; unclear D gene. V lost 2 bases, J lost 0 bases, and 8 bases lay in between. CDR3 length equals 14 residues. Germline values: CDR1 MNHEY, CDR2 SMNVEV (reference sequence).